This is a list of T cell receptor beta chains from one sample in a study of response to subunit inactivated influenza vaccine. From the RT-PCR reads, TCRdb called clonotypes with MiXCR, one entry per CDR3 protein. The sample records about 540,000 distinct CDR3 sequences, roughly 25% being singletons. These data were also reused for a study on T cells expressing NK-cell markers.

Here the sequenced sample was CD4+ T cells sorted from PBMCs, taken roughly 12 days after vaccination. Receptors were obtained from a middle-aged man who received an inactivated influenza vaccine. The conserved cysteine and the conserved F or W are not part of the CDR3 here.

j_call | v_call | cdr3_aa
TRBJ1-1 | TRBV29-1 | SVEDIQGRAEAF
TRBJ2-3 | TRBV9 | ASSVRGNTDTQY
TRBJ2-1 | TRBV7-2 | ASSLTVVGGGSYNEQF
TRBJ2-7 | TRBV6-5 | ASSYSRRTSGRALYEQY
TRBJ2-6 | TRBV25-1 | ASSEPGYGANVLT
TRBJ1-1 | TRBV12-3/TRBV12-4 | ASRNRDSEAF
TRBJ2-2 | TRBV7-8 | ASIPRGGLVITGELF
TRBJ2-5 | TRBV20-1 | SARDQRTGQETQY
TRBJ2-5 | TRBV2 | ASSSDRGWETQY
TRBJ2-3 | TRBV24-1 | ATSGPRGSTDTQY
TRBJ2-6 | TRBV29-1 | SVTPGTAGANVLT
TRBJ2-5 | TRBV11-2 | ASTTLGGETQY
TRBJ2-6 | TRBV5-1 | ASSLALTVGANVLT
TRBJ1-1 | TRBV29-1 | SVGRHLNTEAF
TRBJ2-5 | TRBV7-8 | ASSLGGSGPGETQY
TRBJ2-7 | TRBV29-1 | SVQGALNEQY
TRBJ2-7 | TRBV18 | ASSPIVAGSTYEQY
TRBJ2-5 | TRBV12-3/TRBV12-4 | ASSQWEFPRETQY
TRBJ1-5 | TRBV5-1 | ASSLGGDSNQPQH
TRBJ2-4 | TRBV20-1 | SASTGVPRNIQY
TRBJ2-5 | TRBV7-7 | ASSRMGGQVAETQY
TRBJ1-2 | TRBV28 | ASRGTGYGYT
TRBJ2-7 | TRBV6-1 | ASSPSGQGHEQY
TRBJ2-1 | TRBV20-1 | SAILPRAYNEQF
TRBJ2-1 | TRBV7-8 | ASTPGGLAAYNEQF
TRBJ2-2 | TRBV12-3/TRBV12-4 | ASSPAVRVWNTGELF
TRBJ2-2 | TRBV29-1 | SVNTGTGELF
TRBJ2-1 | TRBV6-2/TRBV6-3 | ASSGPSGGPSYNEQF
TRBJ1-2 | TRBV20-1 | SASPPAYYGYT
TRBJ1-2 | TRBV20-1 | SAGGTDYGYT
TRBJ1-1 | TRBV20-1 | SAWTGFTEAF
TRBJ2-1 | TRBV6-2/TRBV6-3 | ASSYSRGGYEQF
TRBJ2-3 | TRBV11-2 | ASSRAELADGLADTQY
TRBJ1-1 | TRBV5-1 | ASSMGQGWTEAF
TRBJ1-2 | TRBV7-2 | ASSPVWGSSNYGYT
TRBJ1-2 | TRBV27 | ASSPKGRDGYT
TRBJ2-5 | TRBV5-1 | ASSLEGLGFGETQY
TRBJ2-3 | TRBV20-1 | SAKRETDTQY
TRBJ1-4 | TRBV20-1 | SATGENEKLF
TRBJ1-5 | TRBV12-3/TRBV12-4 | ASSYGQSNQPQH
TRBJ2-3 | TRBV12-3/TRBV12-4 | ASSPSWGGDTQY
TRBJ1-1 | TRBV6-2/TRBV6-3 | ASSYSIARAEAF
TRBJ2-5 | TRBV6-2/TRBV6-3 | ASTLRGRGVQETQY
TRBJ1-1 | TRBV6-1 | ASTSKAGGEAF
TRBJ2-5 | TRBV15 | ATSRDPGAQETQY
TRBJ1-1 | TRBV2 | ASSEGIYAEAF
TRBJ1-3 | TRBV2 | ASSKGQGISGNTIY
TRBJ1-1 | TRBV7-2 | ASSLDGSYTEAF
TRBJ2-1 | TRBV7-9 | ASSELAGANNEQF
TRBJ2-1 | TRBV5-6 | ASSPGVSYNEQF
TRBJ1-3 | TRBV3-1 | ASSQGARNTIY
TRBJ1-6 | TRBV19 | ASSTTGGNSPLH
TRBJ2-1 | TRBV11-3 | ASSRAASAYNEQF